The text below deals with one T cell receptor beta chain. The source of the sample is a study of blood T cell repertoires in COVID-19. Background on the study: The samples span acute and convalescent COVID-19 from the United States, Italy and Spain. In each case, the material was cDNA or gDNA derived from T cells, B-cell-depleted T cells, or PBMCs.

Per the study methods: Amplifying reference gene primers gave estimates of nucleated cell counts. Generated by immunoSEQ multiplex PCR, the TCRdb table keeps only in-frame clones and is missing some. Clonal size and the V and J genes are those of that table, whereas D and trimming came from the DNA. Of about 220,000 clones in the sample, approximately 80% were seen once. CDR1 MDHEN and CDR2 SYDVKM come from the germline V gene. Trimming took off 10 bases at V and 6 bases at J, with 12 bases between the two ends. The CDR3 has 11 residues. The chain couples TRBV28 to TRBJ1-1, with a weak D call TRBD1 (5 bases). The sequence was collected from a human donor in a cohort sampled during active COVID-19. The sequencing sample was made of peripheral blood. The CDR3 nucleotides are TGTGCCACCGACAGTATCTCTGAAGCTTTCTTT. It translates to CATDSISEAFF.